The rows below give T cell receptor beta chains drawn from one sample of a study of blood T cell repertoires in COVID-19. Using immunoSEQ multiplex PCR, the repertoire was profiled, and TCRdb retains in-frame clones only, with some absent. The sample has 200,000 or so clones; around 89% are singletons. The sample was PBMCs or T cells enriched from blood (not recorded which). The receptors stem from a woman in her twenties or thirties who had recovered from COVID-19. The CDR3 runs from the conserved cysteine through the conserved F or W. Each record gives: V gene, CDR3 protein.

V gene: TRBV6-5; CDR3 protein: CASRGGQYTEAFF
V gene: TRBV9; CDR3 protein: CASSVGDLNEQFF
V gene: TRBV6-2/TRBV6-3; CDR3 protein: CASSYKVFGLAGSGELFF
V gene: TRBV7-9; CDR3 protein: CASSLFDYGYTF
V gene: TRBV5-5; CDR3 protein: CASSLEWQGEQYF
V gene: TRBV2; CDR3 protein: CASSGRTGRNQPQHF
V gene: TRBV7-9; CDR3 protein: CASSSGQGGYGYTF
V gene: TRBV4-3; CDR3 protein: CASSHGQGNNQPQHF
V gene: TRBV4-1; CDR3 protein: CASSQVAGGPYEQYF
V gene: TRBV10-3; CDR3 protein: CAIREDSINEKLFF
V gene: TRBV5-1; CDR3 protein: CASSLVLARGGETQYF
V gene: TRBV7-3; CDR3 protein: CASSFFSSSGNTIYF
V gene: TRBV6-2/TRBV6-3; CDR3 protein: CASSDRGGSEKLFF
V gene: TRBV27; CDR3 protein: CASSWTGDLGTEAFF
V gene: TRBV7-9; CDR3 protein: CASSLGRDHSNQPQHF
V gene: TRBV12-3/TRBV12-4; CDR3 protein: CASQQGDNQPQHF
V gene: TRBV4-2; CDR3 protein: CASSQELTAGYTF
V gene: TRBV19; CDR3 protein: CASSTTGTGDTGELFF
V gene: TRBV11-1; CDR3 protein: CASSLGAGEKLFF
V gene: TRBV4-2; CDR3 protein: CASNDRGWPEAFF
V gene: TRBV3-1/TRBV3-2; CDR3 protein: CASSQTTSGNTDTQYF
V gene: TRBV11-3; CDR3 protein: CASSTRQGAGELFF
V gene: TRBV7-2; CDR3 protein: CASSQQGVSGYTF
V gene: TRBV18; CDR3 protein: CASSPQGGGETQYF
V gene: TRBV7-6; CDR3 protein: CASSLGGGNYGDTQYF
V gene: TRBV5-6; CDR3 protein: CASSFAGSGNTIYF
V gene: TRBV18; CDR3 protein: CASSPQFQRGTDTQYF
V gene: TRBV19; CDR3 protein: CASSIEGYSNQPQHF
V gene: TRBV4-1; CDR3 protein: CASSAGLAGGNEQFF
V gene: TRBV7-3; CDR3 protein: CASSSIAGAYNEQFF
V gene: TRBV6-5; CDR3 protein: CASSYSDSNTEAFF
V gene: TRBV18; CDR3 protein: CASSPAGQETQYF
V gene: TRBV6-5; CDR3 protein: CASRNRGSQPQHF
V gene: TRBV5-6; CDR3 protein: CASSLGDNGANVLTF
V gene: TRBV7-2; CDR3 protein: CASSSRTGSGQETQYF
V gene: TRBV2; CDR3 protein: CASTGGQGVKNTEAFF
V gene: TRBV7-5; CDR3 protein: CVRSFGVQYF
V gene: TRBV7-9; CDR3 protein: CASSLALAGEGDTQYF
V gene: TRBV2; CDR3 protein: CASNPNVVARYNEQFF
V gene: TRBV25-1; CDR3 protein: CASSEGLFYGYTF
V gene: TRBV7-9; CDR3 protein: CASSTSTGGYSPLHF
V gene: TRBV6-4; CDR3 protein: CASSDPGSGELFF
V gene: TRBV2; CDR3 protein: CASSLALDRGGTNEKLFF
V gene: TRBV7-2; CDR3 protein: CASSPSMAPGEQFF
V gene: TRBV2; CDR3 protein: CASSSIGGGSGNTIYF
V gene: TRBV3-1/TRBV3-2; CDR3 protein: CASSHLRSKDGYTF
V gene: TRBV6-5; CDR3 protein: CASSWMGTNEAFF
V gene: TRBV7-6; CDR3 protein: CASSSGGDLQETQYF
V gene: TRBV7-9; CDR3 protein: CASSLAPVGTGRGETQYF
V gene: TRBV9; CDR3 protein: CASSVGRGNYEQYF
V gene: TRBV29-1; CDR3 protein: CSVAVTTYQETQYF
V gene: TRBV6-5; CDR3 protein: CASSYSEPLGDTIYF
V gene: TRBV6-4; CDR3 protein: CASILGAYEQYF
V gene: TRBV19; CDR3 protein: CASSIKIGFLYGYTF
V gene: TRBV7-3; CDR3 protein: CASSLTEGRSYTF